The T cell receptor beta chain described here comes from a study of CD8 T cells in ankylosing spondylitis. The CDR3 runs 15 residues. CDR1 is MNHEY and CDR2 is SVGAGI in the germline V gene. V shed 3 bases and J shed 3 bases, with 15 bases lying between them. Remarks on this clonotype: The target antigen is unknown.

Whole-study results and caveats: Matched synovial fluid from ankylosing spondylitis patients was reported to be enriched for disease-linked clones.

Quantitative barcoded 5'-RACE was used to prepare TCR beta libraries. Via MiXCR, TCRdb re-called the 5' RACE reads, giving one row per CDR3 protein. The data show 380,000 or so distinct CDR3 sequences, roughly 22% seen once. This clonotype was sampled from a male donor with ankylosing spondylitis or in good health (not recorded which). The sample taken for sequencing was blood, either unsorted or a sorted T cell fraction (not recorded which). The chain recombines TRBV6-5 with TRBJ2-7; D call uncertain. As DNA, the CDR3 is TGTGCCAGCAGTTATTCCCAAGGACGGTACTACGAGCAGTACTTC. Translation: CASSYSQGRYYEQYF.